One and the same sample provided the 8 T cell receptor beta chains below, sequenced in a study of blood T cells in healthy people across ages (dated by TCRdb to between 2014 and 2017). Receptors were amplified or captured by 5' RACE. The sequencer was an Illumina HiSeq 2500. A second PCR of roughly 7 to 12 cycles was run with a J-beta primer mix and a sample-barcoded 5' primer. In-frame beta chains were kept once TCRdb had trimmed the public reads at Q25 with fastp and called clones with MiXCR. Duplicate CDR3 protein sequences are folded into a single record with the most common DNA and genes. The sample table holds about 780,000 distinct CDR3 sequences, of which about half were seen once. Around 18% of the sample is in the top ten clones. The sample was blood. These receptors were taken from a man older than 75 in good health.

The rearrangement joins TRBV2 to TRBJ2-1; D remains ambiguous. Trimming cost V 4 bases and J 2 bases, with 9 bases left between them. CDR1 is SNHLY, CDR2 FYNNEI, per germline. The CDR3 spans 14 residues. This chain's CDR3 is CASSGQRTYNEQFF. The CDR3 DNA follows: TGTGCCAGCAGTGGTCAGCGAACCTACAATGAGCAGTTCTTC.

The CDR3: CASSFGRKTPDTQYF. Here the CDR3 DNA reads TGTGCCAGCAGTTTTGGGAGGAAGACACCAGATACGCAGTATTTT. This rearrangement joins TRBV12-3 or TRBV12-4 to TRBJ2-3; TRBD2 might be the D (6 bases). The CDR3 has 15 amino acids. V was cut by 3 bases and J by 4 bases, with 14 bases left in between.

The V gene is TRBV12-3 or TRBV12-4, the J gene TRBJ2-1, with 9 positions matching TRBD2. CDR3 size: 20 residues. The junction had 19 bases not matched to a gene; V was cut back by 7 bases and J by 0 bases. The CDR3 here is CASTTPGLARETISYNEQFF. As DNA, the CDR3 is TGTGCCAGCACTACTCCGGGACTAGCTAGGGAAACCATCTCCTACAATGAGCAGTTCTTC.

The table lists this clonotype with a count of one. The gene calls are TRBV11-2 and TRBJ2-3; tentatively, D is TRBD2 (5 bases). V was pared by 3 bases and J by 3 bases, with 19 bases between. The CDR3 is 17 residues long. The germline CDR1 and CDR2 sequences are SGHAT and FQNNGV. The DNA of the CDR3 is TGTGCCAGCAGCTTGAGGTCCCGGGGTTCTTTTACAGATACGCAGTATTTT. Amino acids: CASSLRSRGSFTDTQYF.

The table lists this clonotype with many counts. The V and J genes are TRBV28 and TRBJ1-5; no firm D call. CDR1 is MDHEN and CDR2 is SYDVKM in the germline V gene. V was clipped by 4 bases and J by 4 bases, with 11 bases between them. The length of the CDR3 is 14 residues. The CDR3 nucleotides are TGTGCCAGCAGTTACGGGCACTTAAATCAGCCCCAGCATTTT. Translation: CASSYGHLNQPQHF.

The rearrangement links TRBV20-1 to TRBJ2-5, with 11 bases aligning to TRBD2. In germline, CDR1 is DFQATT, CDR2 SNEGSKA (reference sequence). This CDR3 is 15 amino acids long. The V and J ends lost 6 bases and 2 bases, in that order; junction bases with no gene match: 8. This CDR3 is CSALDLAGGQETQYF. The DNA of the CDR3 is TGCAGTGCCCTCGACTTAGCGGGAGGGCAAGAGACCCAGTACTTC.

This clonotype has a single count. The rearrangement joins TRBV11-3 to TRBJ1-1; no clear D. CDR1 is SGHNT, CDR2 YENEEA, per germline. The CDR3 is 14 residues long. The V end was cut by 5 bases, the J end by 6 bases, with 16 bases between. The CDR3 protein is CASSLHGGSAEAFF. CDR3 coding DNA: TGTGCCAGCAGCCTACATGGCGGGTCGGCTGAAGCTTTCTTT.

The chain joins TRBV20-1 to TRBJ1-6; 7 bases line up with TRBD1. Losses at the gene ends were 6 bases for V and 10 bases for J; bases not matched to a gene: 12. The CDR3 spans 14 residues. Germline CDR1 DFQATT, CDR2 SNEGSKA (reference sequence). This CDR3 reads CSADPARGESPLHF. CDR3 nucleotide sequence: TGCAGTGCGGATCCAGCCAGGGGGGAATCACCCCTCCACTTT.